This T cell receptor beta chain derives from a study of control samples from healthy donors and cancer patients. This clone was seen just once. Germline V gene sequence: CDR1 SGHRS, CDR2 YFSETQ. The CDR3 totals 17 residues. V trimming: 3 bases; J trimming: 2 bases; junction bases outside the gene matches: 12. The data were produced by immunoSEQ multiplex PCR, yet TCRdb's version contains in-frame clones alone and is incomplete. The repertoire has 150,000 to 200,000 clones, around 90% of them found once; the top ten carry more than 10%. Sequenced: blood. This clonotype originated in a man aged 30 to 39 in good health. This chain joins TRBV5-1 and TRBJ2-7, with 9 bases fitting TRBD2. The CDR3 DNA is TGCGCCAGCAGCTCCGGTCGTAGCGGGGGCCTAACCTACGAGCAGTACTTC. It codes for CASSSGRSGGLTYEQYF. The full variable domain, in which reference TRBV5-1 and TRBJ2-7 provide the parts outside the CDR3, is KAGVTQTPRYLIKTRGQQVTLSCSPISGHRSVSWYQQTPGQGLQFLFEYFSETQRNKGNFPGRFSGRQFSNSRSEMNVSTLELGDSALYLCASSSGRSGGLTYEQYFGPGTRLTVT.